This T cell receptor beta chain was profiled in a study of cytomegalovirus exposure and HLA in healthy donors. Whole-study findings and limits: A list of more than 150 TCR beta chains associated with cytomegalovirus was given.

The PCR employed 60 Vbeta primers together with 13 Jbeta primers. Authors' data handling: Tens of millions of unique TCR beta chains, roughly 11 million of them shared, were counted by a later analysis. Some clones are missing from TCRdb's copy, which holds only in-frame ones; the method was immunoSEQ multiplex PCR. That table supplies the V and J calls and clone size; D and trimming were determined from the DNA. Here the sample spans 100,000 to 150,000 clones, about 81% being singletons. This clone was picked up a small number of times. Its matching antigen is unknown. This CDR3 contains 16 residues. CDR1 is MGHDK and CDR2 is SYGVNS in the germline V gene. The V gene end was trimmed by 2 bases and the J gene end by 9 bases; junction bases not matched to a gene: 11.

The TCR sequence derives from a woman in her 30s in good health and CMV-seronegative. Sequenced input: PBMCs. The chain links TRBV25-1 to TRBJ1-3; 9 bases align to TRBD1. The CDR3 sequence: CASSEPGTGNRGTIYF. DNA of the CDR3: TGTGCCAGCAGTGAACCTGGGACAGGGAATCGAGGCACCATATATTTT.